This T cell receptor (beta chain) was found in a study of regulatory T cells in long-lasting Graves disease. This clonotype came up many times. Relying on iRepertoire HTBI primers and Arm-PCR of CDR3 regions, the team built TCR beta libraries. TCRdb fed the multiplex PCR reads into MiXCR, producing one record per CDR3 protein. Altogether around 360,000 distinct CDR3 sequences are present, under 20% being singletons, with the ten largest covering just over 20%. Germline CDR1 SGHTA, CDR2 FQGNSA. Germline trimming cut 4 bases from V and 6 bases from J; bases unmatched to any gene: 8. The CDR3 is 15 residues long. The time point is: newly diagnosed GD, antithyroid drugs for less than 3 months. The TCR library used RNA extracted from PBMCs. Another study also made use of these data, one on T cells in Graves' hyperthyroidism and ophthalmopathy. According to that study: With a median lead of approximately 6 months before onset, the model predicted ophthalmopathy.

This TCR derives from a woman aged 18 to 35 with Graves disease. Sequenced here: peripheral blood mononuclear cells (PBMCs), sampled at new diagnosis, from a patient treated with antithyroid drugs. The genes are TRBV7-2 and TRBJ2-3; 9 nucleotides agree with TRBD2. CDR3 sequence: CASSSGLARGDTQYF. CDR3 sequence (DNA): TGTGCCAGCAGCTCGGGACTAGCCCGGGGGGATACGCAGTATTTT.